In this sample, the clone carrying this TCR beta chain turned up a few times. What it binds is unknown. In TCRdb, the 5' RACE reads were re-called with MiXCR into one record per CDR3 protein. The top ten clones hold 0.44% of a sample with 510,000 or so distinct CDR3 sequences, around 15% of them seen once. The data belong to a study of identical twins. General observations from the study: Alpha sequences that were out-of-frame and twin-shared showed an excess of low generation probability.

The CDR3 is 12 residues long. V was pared by 4 bases and J by 14 bases, with 17 bases between. From germline, CDR1 is LGHDT and CDR2 YNNKEL (reference sequence). These sequences were also reported in another study, on yellow fever vaccine responses in identical twins.

The specimen was CD4+ T cells sorted from blood. The receptor was isolated from a woman under 30 in good health. The V gene is TRBV3-1, the J gene TRBJ1-2; D possibly corresponds to TRBD1 (5 bases). CDR3 DNA: TGTGCCAGCAGCCGGACTGGGGCTGGTTTGACCTTC. This gives the protein CASSRTGAGLTF.